This TCR beta chain was captured by sequencing in a study of PD-L1 blockade in urothelial cancer. Notes on the study in general: Expansion of tumor-associated blood clones at 3 weeks was greater in durable-benefit patients.

Trimming left V 6 bases short and J 1 base short, with 13 bases between. In germline, CDR1 is SNHLY, CDR2 FYNNEI. The CDR3 length is 14 residues. With respect to this clone: Its antigen remains unidentified.

TCR analog templates of synthetic origin were spiked into each PCR. The method was immunoSEQ multiplex PCR; TCRdb's version includes in-frame clones alone and lacks a portion of them. The sample has fewer than 40,000 clones, approximately 89% seen once. Documented time point: pretreatment peripheral blood. The number of samples from each patient was between 1 and 8, taken pretreatment and on-treatment. The sample in question was PBMCs, obtained around atezolizumab (anti-PD-L1) treatment. The chain couples TRBV2 to TRBJ2-7, with D maybe TRBD1 (8 bases). The receptor was isolated from a woman aged 55-75 years with urothelial cancer. CDR3 sequence: CASRLQGGSYEQYF. DNA of the CDR3: TGTGCCAGCAGGCTACAGGGGGGGTCCTACGAGCAGTACTTC.